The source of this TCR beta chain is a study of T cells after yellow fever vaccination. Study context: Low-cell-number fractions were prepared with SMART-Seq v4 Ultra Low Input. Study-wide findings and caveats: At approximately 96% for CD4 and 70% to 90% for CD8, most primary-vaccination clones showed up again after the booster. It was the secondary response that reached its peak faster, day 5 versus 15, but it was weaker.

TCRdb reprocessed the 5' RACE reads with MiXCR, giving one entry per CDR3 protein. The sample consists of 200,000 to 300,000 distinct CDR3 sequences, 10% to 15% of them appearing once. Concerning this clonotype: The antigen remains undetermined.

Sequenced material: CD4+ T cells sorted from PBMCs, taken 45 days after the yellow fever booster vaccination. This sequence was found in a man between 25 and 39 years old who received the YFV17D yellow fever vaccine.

The CDR3: CASSVEPELITEQYF. In nucleotides, the CDR3 is TGTGCCAGCAGCGTAGAGCCCGAACTAATAACCGAGCAGTACTTC. The rearrangement uses TRBV9 and TRBJ2-7; D call uncertain. The CDR3 loop spans 15 amino acids. Between the trimmed V and J ends, which lost 0 bases and 6 bases, there was a span of 16 bases. Germline CDR1 reads SGDLS; CDR2 reads YYNGEE.